This TCR beta chain was captured in a study of T cells after yellow fever vaccination. Findings and caveats of the study: Clonotype sharing between CD4 and CD8 compartments was small. Abundant bulk-population clonotypes could contaminate the FACS-sorted repertoires. The booster saw the reappearance of most primary-vaccination clones (nearly 98% CD4, 80% to 90% CD8).

Germline V gene lookup returns CDR1 SGHRS and CDR2 YFSETQ. The CDR3 has 17 residues. Unmatched junction bases numbered 3, after V lost 0 bases and J lost 0 bases. In making TCR cDNA, 5'RACE template switching added a universal primer site and UMIs to it. TCRdb reprocessed the 5' RACE reads via MiXCR and lists one record per CDR3 protein. The sample has approximately 610,000 distinct CDR3 sequences, approximately 16% seen once. This clonotype was found a few times. The antigen is unknown. This TCR was recovered from a man younger than 35 who received the YFV17D yellow fever vaccine. The V gene is TRBV5-1, the J gene TRBJ2-1, with 10 bases identical to TRBD2. The specimen comprised PBMCs, sampled about 5 days after the first yellow fever vaccination. The CDR3 sequence is CASSLVSGGGSYNEQFF. The DNA of the CDR3 is TGCGCCAGCAGCTTGGTCAGCGGGGGGGGCTCCTACAATGAGCAGTTCTTC.